The next 5 T cell receptor beta chains were all read from a single sample in a study of cytomegalovirus exposure and HLA in healthy donors. Primers for the PCR totalled 60 Vbeta and 13 Jbeta. The assay was immunoSEQ multiplex PCR, and TCRdb's table has in-frame clones only and misses some. The sample has 150,000 to 200,000 clones, approximately 80% seen once. The sequenced sample consisted of PBMCs. Every receptor here comes from a woman in her 40s in good health and CMV-seropositive.

This clone occurred a few times. The CDR3 nucleotides are TGCAGCGTTGCCCGGGACATGGACTATGGCTACACCTTC. This gives the protein CSVARDMDYGYTF. This chain joins TRBV29-1 and TRBJ1-2, with a possible D match to TRBD1 (6 bases). V lost 4 bases, J lost 3 bases, and 12 bases lay in between. The CDR3 has 13 amino acids. The V gene's germline CDR1 is SQVTM and CDR2 ANQGSEA.

The chain has TRBV6-5 and TRBJ2-1, with 9 positions matching TRBD2. Germline CDR1 MNHEY, CDR2 SVGAGI. Losses at the gene ends were 7 bases for V and 4 bases for J; bases not matched to a gene: 8. The CDR3 runs 15 residues. The CDR3 DNA follows: TGTGCCAGCACCAGCAGCGGGGGGCCTTACAATGAGCAGTTCTTC. Amino acid sequence: CASTSSGGPYNEQFF.

This clone was counted a few times. V usage is TRBV14 and J usage is TRBJ2-1; D is possibly TRBD1 (7 bases). The V gene's germline CDR1 is SGHDN and CDR2 FVKESK. Trimming took off 4 bases at V and 6 bases at J, with 16 bases between the two ends. The length of the CDR3 is 15 residues. The chain's CDR3 is CASSRQGGLLNEQFF. The DNA for the CDR3 is TGTGCCAGCAGCCGACAGGGAGGTCTACTCAATGAGCAGTTCTTC.

This clone occurred a few times. V gene TRBV18 combines with J gene TRBJ1-4, with 9 nucleotides matching TRBD1. V dropped 5 bases and J dropped 3; count of bases not matched to a gene: 4. Germline V CDR1 and CDR2: KGHSH, LQKENI. The CDR3 covers 15 residues. CDR3 in amino acids: CASSADRGPNEKLFF. The CDR3 DNA is TGTGCCAGCTCAGCGGACAGGGGACCTAATGAAAAACTGTTTTTT.

CDR3 coding DNA: TGTGCCAGCAGTCGACAGGACGAAGCTTTCTTT. This sequence encodes CASSRQDEAFF. This chain uses TRBV6-5 with TRBJ1-1; D possibly corresponds to TRBD1 (6 bases). The V end was cut by 5 bases, the J end by 8 bases, with 9 bases between. CDR1 and CDR2 (germline): MNHEY, SVGAGI. This CDR3 comprises 11 residues.